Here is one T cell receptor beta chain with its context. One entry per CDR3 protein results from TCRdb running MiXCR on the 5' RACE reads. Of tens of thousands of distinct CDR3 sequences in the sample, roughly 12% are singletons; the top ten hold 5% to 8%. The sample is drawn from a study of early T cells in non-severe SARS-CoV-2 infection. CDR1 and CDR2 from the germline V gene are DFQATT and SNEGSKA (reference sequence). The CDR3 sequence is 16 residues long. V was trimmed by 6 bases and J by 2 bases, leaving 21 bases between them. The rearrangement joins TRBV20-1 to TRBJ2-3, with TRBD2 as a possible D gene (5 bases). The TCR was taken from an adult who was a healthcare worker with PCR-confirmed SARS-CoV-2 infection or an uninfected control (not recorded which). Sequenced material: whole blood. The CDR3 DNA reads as TGCAGTGCCCCTCTTCGCAGTGCGGAGGTCACAGATACGCAGTATTTT. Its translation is CSAPLRSAEVTDTQYF.